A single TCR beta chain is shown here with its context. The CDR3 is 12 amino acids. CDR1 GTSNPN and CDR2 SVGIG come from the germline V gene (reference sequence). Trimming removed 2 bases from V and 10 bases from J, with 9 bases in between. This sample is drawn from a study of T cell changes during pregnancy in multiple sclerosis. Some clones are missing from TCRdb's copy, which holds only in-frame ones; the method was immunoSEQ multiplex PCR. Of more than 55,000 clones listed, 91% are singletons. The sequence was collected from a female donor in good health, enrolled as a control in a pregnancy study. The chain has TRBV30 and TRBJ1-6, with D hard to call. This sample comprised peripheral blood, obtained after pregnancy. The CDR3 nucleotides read TGTGCCTGGAGTTCAGAGGAGTCACCCCTCCACTTT. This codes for CAWSSEESPLHF. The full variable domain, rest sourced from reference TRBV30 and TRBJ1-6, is SQTIHQWPATLVQPVGSPLSLECTVEGTSNPNLYWYRQAAGRGLQLLFYSVGIGQISSEVPQNLSASRPQDRQFILSSKKLLLSDSGFYLCAWSSEESPLHFGNGTRLTVT.